This T cell receptor beta chain was obtained from a study of blood T cells in healthy people across ages. A sample-barcoded 5' primer and a J-beta primer mix were used in a second PCR of roughly 7 to 12 cycles. Via MiXCR, TCRdb re-called the 5' RACE reads, giving one row per CDR3 protein. Of about 800,000 distinct CDR3 sequences listed, 25% were seen once; the top ten hold more than 3%. Germline V gene data show CDR1 as SEHNR and CDR2 as FQNEAQ (reference sequence). The CDR3 extends over 13 amino acids. The sample was also reused in another study, on T cells of mothers and their children.

This TCR came from a boy between 10 and 17 years old in good health. V is TRBV7-9 and J is TRBJ2-5, with D perhaps matching TRBD1 (6 bases). Judging by the DNA end, TRBJ2-7 fits better; the J call may be wrong. Sequencing was done on a sample of blood. The CDR3 region is CASSGTQVVEQYF. For the CDR3, the DNA is TGTGCCAGCAGCGGGACACAGGTCGTCGAGCAGTACTTC.